This T cell receptor (beta chain) was recovered during a study of cytomegalovirus exposure and HLA in healthy donors. Study-level results: Some V segments, TRBV6-2 and TRBV6-3 among them, were indistinguishable and were therefore excluded. Sequencing depth across donors, presence/absence analyses assumed, was roughly uniform. A later analysis by the authors found several of the most significant clusters apparently linked to common viral pathogens.

60 Vbeta and 13 Jbeta primers were used in PCR. TCRdb's table, derived via immunoSEQ multiplex PCR, lists solely in-frame clones and lacks some. The sample shows about 190,000 clones, about 85% of them seen only once. This clone was detected many times. Its specificity is not known. Germline V lookup: CDR1 SNHLY, CDR2 FYNNEI. V lost 2 bases and J 2 bases, leaving 18 bases between the germline ends. The CDR3 is 17 amino acids. The genes are TRBV2 and TRBJ1-1; D might be TRBD1 (6 bases). The TCR originated in a woman in her forties or fifties in good health and CMV-seronegative. Sample: PBMCs. The CDR3 loop is CASSEYHWGQVNTEAFF. The CDR3 DNA sequence: TGTGCCAGCAGTGAATATCATTGGGGACAAGTCAACACTGAAGCTTTCTTT.